A selection of T cell receptor beta chains follows, all from one sample in a study of a mutant IDH1 vaccine in newly diagnosed glioma. Produced via immunoSEQ multiplex PCR; TCRdb's table is partial and in-frame only. This sample has around 94,000 clones, with under 90% found just once. Their antigen targets remain unknown. Sequenced here: PBMCs, sampled from a glioma patient whose treatment included an IDH1 peptide vaccine. Every receptor here comes from a woman in her 50s with glioma. CDR3s leave out the opening cysteine and the closing phenylalanine or tryptophan.

J,V,CDR3
TRBJ2-7,TRBV5-6,ASSLLTSGMGEQY
TRBJ2-1,TRBV5-6,ASSLELQGSYNEQF
TRBJ1-1,TRBV6-1,ASSDQGSNTEAF
TRBJ1-4,TRBV28,ASSSGGGEKLF
TRBJ1-1,TRBV30,AWRPQGMNTEAF
TRBJ2-7,TRBV11-3,ASSRGSGTPYEQY
TRBJ2-5,TRBV27,ASSIQDSQETQY
TRBJ2-7,TRBV11-2,ASSLGQHGYEQY
TRBJ2-5,TRBV7-9,ASRFSSTAPQETQY
TRBJ2-7,TRBV27,ASSAQGFSYEQY
TRBJ1-1,TRBV30,AWSVLTVNTEAF
TRBJ2-7,TRBV5-8,ASSLVGRAYEQY
TRBJ2-7,TRBV14,ASSQRTRHKYEQY
TRBJ2-7,TRBV11-1,ASSWGNYEQY
TRBJ1-3,TRBV7-3,ASSSSSGNTIY
TRBJ1-5,TRBV18,ASSPPSGGPQH
TRBJ2-1,TRBV10-3,AIGSLRVRSYNEQF
TRBJ1-3,TRBV18,ASSPSLGGVSGNTIY
TRBJ1-2,TRBV7-2,ASSLVEGWRYGYT
TRBJ2-7,TRBV5-1,ASSLALAGGLERYEQY
.,TRBV11-2,ASSFGLYYEQY
TRBJ1-2,TRBV9,ASSVALTGIYGYT
TRBJ2-1,TRBV7-9,ASSPGGFYGYNEQF
TRBJ1-1,TRBV11-3,ASSLHLNTEAF
TRBJ1-2,TRBV27,ASSPGPLNYGYT
TRBJ2-3,TRBV5-8,ASSLELAGADTQY